The 31 T cell receptor beta chains below were found in one sample sequenced in a study of blood T cell repertoires in COVID-19. The repertoire was sequenced with immunoSEQ multiplex PCR; TCRdb's copy has only in-frame clones and lacks some. The sample lists just over 650,000 clones, around 89% occurring once. The material sequenced was peripheral blood. The receptors originated from a woman aged 18-29 years with acute or convalescent COVID-19.

The rearrangement uses TRBV6-5 and TRBJ1-3; possible D gene TRBD1, 6 bases. The CDR3 runs to 14 residues. Per the germline V gene, CDR1 is MNHEY and CDR2 is SVGAGI. V was shortened by 5 bases and J by 3 bases, with 11 bases between the two germline ends. CDR3 nucleotide sequence: TGTGCCAGCAGTCGCAGGGGTTATGGAAACACCATATATTTT. It specifies CASSRRGYGNTIYF.

The V call is TRBV5-8, the J call TRBJ2-7; 10 bases are shared with TRBD1. V shed 2 bases and J 2 bases; nucleotides not matched to a gene: 4. Germline loops: CDR1 SGHTS, CDR2 YDEGEE. The length of the CDR3 is 15 residues. CDR3 protein: CASSFRDRGPYEQYF. As DNA, the CDR3 is TGTGCCAGCAGCTTCCGGGACAGGGGCCCCTACGAGCAGTACTTC.

The V gene is TRBV21-1, the J gene TRBJ1-2; whether TRBD1, the table's D call, matches the DNA was not checked. TRBV21-1 represents a pseudogene. The CDR3 is made up of 15 amino acids. CDR3 sequence: CASSKERGGVSGYTF. CDR3 bases: TGTGCCAGCAGCAAAGAGAGAGGGGGCGTCTCTGGCTACACCTTC.

The chain combines TRBV5-1 with TRBJ1-4; 9 nucleotides align to TRBD1. CDR1 and CDR2 from the germline V gene are SGHRS and YFSETQ. The length of the CDR3 is 15 residues. The V and J ends lost 0 bases and 7 bases, in that order; junction bases with no gene match: 4. The CDR3 is CASSLDRGRGEKLFF. The CDR3 DNA follows: TGCGCCAGCAGCTTGGACAGGGGGCGGGGTGAAAAACTGTTTTTT.

In this sample, this clone turned up a few times. The chain links TRBV7-3 to TRBJ1-1, with 7 positions matching TRBD1. V trimming: 2 bases; J trimming: 4 bases; junction bases outside the gene matches: 10. The CDR3 totals 16 residues. Germline lookup yields CDR1 SGHTA and CDR2 FQGTGA. This CDR3 is CASSLSYTGAGTEAFF. The CDR3 nucleotides are TGTGCCAGCAGCTTATCGTATACAGGGGCGGGCACTGAAGCTTTCTTT.

The chain joins TRBV5-1 to TRBJ1-5, with a weak D call TRBD1 (5 bases). Trimming took off 3 bases at V and 6 bases at J, with 10 bases between the two ends. The CDR3 has 13 residues. Germline V gene sequence: CDR1 SGHRS, CDR2 YFSETQ. For the CDR3, the DNA is TGCGCCAGCAGCTCGGGGGAGGGTCAGCCCCAGCATTTT. Translation: CASSSGEGQPQHF.

This chain joins TRBV5-1 and TRBJ1-2, with 9 bases aligning to TRBD1. The germline V gene encodes CDR1 SGHRS and CDR2 YFSETQ. The CDR3 is 15 residues long. V was clipped by 4 bases and J by 0 bases; unmatched bases: 4. The CDR3 bases are TGCGCCAGCAGCCCTACAGGGGGCCCTAACTATGGCTACACCTTC. This sequence encodes CASSPTGGPNYGYTF.

The chain uses TRBV18 and TRBJ2-4; tentatively, D is TRBD2 (6 bases). This CDR3 has 16 residues. Per the germline V gene, CDR1 is KGHSH and CDR2 is LQKENI. V lost 4 bases, J lost 8 bases, and 21 bases lay in between. In DNA form, the CDR3 reads TGTGCCAGCTCACGAACCCTTGGGGAGGAGACTGACATTCAGTACTTC. It specifies CASSRTLGEETDIQYF.

The chain joins TRBV9 to TRBJ2-3, with TRBD2 identical over 7 bases. Trimming cost V 0 bases and J 2 bases; bases outside gene matches: 12. Per germline, CDR1 SGDLS and CDR2 YYNGEE. The CDR3 length is 18 residues. The CDR3 loop reads CASSVGFGGGPLTDTQYF. CDR3 DNA sequence: TGTGCCAGCAGCGTAGGTTTTGGGGGGGGACCCCTCACAGATACGCAGTATTTT.

The chain recombines TRBV7-2 with TRBJ1-1; D gene uncertain. Between the trimmed V and J ends, which lost 5 bases and 3 bases, there was a span of 13 bases. Germline CDR1 and CDR2: SGHTA and FQGNSA. This CDR3 is 14 amino acids long. The CDR3, as DNA: TGTGCCAGCAGCCCCCGTCGGGAGGACACTGAAGCTTTCTTT. Translation: CASSPRREDTEAFF. The whole variable domain, remainder taken from reference TRBV7-2 and TRBJ1-1, is GAGVSQSPSNKVTEKGKDVELRCDPISGHTALYWYRQSLGQGLEFLIYFQGNSAPDKSGLPSDRFSAERTGGSVSTLTIQRTQQEDSAVYLCASSPRREDTEAFFGQGTRLTVV.

The chain combines TRBV6-5 with TRBJ1-2; a possible D gene is TRBD1 (6 bases). Germline CDR1 MNHEY, CDR2 SVGAGI. This CDR3 region has 15 residues. V dropped 6 bases and J dropped 2 bases, with 16 bases sitting between them. CDR3 sequence reads: CASRAGQKGNYGYTF. CDR3 DNA sequence: TGTGCCAGCAGAGCCGGACAGAAAGGGAACTATGGCTACACCTTC.

The chain carries TRBV6-5 and TRBJ1-6; TRBD1 matches 7 bases. The length of the CDR3 is 15 residues. The ends lost 6 bases at V and 5 bases at J; junction bases unmatched: 7. The germline gives CDR1 MNHEY, CDR2 SVGAGI. CDR3 sequence (DNA): TGTGCCAGCAGAGACAGGGCCCTAGATAATTCACCCCTCCACTTT. Encoded protein: CASRDRALDNSPLHF.

This clone was detected only a few times. This sequence joins TRBV5-1 and TRBJ1-1, with a weak D call TRBD1 (6 bases). The CDR3 is 15 amino acids. Trimming pared 3 bases from V and 2 bases from J, leaving 14 bases between. Germline V lookup: CDR1 SGHRS, CDR2 YFSETQ. CDR3 sequence: CASSSNPQGNTEAFF. The CDR3 DNA follows: TGCGCCAGCAGCTCTAATCCACAGGGAAACACTGAAGCTTTCTTT.

V usage is TRBV4-1 and J usage is TRBJ2-7, with 7 bases identical to TRBD2. J lost 5 bases, V lost 0 bases, and 4 bases had no gene match. CDR3 length: 14 amino acids. The germline V gene has CDR1 MGHRA and CDR2 YSYEKL. In DNA form, the CDR3 reads TGCGCCAGCAGCCAAGAGGAGGGAGGGAACGAGCAGTACTTC. As protein: CASSQEEGGNEQYF.

J is TRBJ2-3 and V is TRBV5-1; 16 nucleotides match TRBD2. Germline V lookup: CDR1 SGHRS, CDR2 YFSETQ. V lost 3 bases and J lost 4; bases outside the gene matches: 5. The CDR3 totals 17 residues. CDR3 region: CASSSGTSGGASDTQYF. CDR3 bases: TGCGCCAGCAGCTCCGGGACTAGCGGGGGGGCCTCAGATACGCAGTATTTT.

The CDR3 DNA reads TGTGCCAGTAGGGACAGACAGGGCCACCCCTACGAGCAGTACTTC. Protein sequence: CASRDRQGHPYEQYF. The chain uses TRBV19 and TRBJ2-7, with TRBD1 matching 7 bases. This CDR3 spans 15 amino acids. CDR1 and CDR2 from the germline V gene are LNHDA and SQIVND (reference sequence). The junction had 10 bases not matched to a gene; V was cut back by 6 bases and J by 2 bases.

The V gene is TRBV3-1 (or the pseudogene TRBV3-2), the J gene TRBJ2-6, with a weak D call TRBD1 (6 bases). This CDR3 has 15 residues. The V gene's germline CDR1 is LGHDT and CDR2 YNNKEL (reference sequence). V dropped 4 bases and J dropped 1 base, with 8 bases sitting between them. CDR3 nucleotides: TGTGCCAGCAGCCCCCAGGGGTCTGGGGCCAACGTCCTGACTTTC. Protein product: CASSPQGSGANVLTF.

This chain uses TRBV15 with TRBJ2-1; TRBD2 might be the D (5 bases). The ends were cut back, 3 bases at V and 5 bases at J, with 8 bases in the middle. Germline V gene sequence: CDR1 LNHNV, CDR2 YYDKDF (reference sequence). The CDR3 is 13 residues long. CDR3 region: CATSSGEHNEQFF. CDR3 bases: TGTGCCACCAGCAGCGGGGAGCACAATGAGCAGTTCTTC.

The chain is built from TRBV18 and TRBJ1-5, with TRBD1 matching 7 bases. V lost 4 bases, J lost 1 base, and 4 bases stayed unmatched. Germline CDR1 KGHSH, CDR2 LQKENI. The CDR3 has 15 amino acids. In nucleotides, the CDR3 is TGTGCCAGCTCACAAGACAGGGCCAGCAATCAGCCCCAGCATTTT. Its translation is CASSQDRASNQPQHF.

The chain employs TRBV13 and TRBJ1-2; D is unresolved. The CDR3 totals 16 residues. Between the trimmed V and J ends, which lost 0 bases and 1 base, there was a span of 12 bases. The germline V gene has CDR1 PRHDT and CDR2 FYEKMQ (reference sequence). CDR3 in DNA: TGTGCCAGCAGCTTAGGAACCTCAGGAATTAACTATGGCTACACCTTC. This encodes CASSLGTSGINYGYTF.

With respect to this clone: Other DNA sequences in this sample translate to the same CDR3. J is TRBJ2-3 and V is TRBV6-4; the match to TRBD2 covers 9 bases. The V gene end was trimmed by 4 bases and the J gene end by 6 bases; junction bases not matched to a gene: 5. The germline V gene encodes CDR1 MRHNA and CDR2 SNTAGT. The CDR3 contains 14 residues. CDR3 nucleotide sequence: TGTGCCAGCAGTGTCAGCGGGGGGACGGATACGCAGTATTTT. Amino acids: CASSVSGGTDTQYF.

The chain employs TRBV5-8 and TRBJ1-2; the match to TRBD1 covers 7 bases. Per the germline V gene, CDR1 is SGHTS and CDR2 is YDEGEE. This CDR3 region has 14 residues. Losses at the gene ends were 2 bases for V and 2 bases for J; bases not matched to a gene: 3. Written as DNA, the CDR3 is TGTGCCAGCAGCTTATCGACAGGGAACTATGGCTACACCTTC. Amino acid sequence: CASSLSTGNYGYTF.

This clone was observed a single time. The gene calls are TRBV5-6 and TRBJ2-7, with D possibly being TRBD2 (6 bases). The V and J ends lost 4 bases and 3 bases respectively, with 11 bases between them. The CDR3 totals 13 residues. Per germline, CDR1 SGHDT and CDR2 YYEEEE. The CDR3 is CASSTEGIYEQYF. CDR3 coding DNA: TGTGCCAGCAGCACGGAGGGAATCTACGAGCAGTACTTC.

To note about this clone: The junction does not match germline at one end; this may be a read error. The rearrangement uses TRBV6-5 and TRBJ1-5; a weak D match, TRBD1 (6 bases). The CDR3 extends over 15 amino acids. Per germline, CDR1 MNHEY and CDR2 SVGAGI. CDR3 DNA: TGTGCCAGCAGTGACTCTAGACAGGGCAATCAGCCCCAGCATTTT. It codes for CASSDSRQGNQPQHF.

The chain has TRBV4-1 and TRBJ1-1; 7 bases are shared with TRBD1. Trimming removed 3 bases from V and 0 bases from J; junction bases left unmatched: 10. CDR3 length: 17 amino acids. The germline V gene has CDR1 MGHRA and CDR2 YSYEKL. The DNA of the CDR3 is TGCGCCAGCAGCCACACTGACAGGGTAGATATGAACACTGAAGCTTTCTTT. Translating it yields CASSHTDRVDMNTEAFF.

The genes are TRBV27 and TRBJ1-1; 11 bases fit TRBD1. This CDR3 is 15 amino acids long. CDR1 and CDR2 (germline): MNHEY, SMNVEV (reference sequence). The V and J ends lost 11 bases and 3 bases, in that order; junction bases with no gene match: 11. For the CDR3, the DNA is TGTGCCGGCACCCAGGGACAGGGGGTGGACACTGAAGCTTTCTTT. Its translation is CAGTQGQGVDTEAFF.

The J gene is TRBJ1-2, the V gene TRBV2; tentative D call: TRBD1 (6 bases). The V gene's germline CDR1 is SNHLY and CDR2 FYNNEI. V shed 2 bases and J shed 8 bases, with 18 bases lying between them. The CDR3 loop spans 15 amino acids. The CDR3 bases are TGTGCCAGCAGTGAATGGTTGGGACAAAAGGGGGGCTACACCTTC. This sequence encodes CASSEWLGQKGGYTF.

The chain has TRBV3-1 (or the pseudogene TRBV3-2) and TRBJ1-2; D gene uncertain. This CDR3 region has 14 residues. The ends were cut back, 4 bases at V and 1 base at J, with 10 bases in the middle. CDR1 and CDR2 from the germline V gene are LGHDT and YNNKEL (reference sequence). CDR3 coding DNA: TGTGCCAGCAGCCCGGCGGGTATTAACTATGGCTACACCTTC. As protein: CASSPAGINYGYTF.

V and J are TRBV5-1 and TRBJ2-3; D call uncertain. This CDR3 is built from 14 residues. Trimming removed 5 bases at V and 1 base at J, with 11 bases between. CDR1 and CDR2 from the germline V gene are SGHRS and YFSETQ. The CDR3 protein is CASRSLEGTDTQYF. CDR3 sequence (DNA): TGCGCCAGCAGGAGTTTAGAAGGCACAGATACGCAGTATTTT.

The V gene is TRBV24-1, the J gene TRBJ1-2; D remains unclear. Germline V lookup: CDR1 KGHDR, CDR2 SFDVKD. V was cut by 4 bases and J by 8 bases, with 16 bases left in between. The CDR3 consists of 14 residues. In DNA, the CDR3 is TGTGCCACCAGTGAATCATGGGCCCTTGGGGGCTACACCTTC. Translating gives CATSESWALGGYTF.

The chain links TRBV4-1 to TRBJ1-3; unclear D gene. Trimming removed 0 bases from V and 0 bases from J, with 9 bases in between. The CDR3 covers 16 residues. Germline V CDR1 and CDR2: MGHRA, YSYEKL. CDR3 amino acids: CASSQEGGNSGNTIYF. The CDR3 nucleotides read TGCGCCAGCAGCCAAGAAGGCGGTAACTCTGGAAACACCATATATTTT.